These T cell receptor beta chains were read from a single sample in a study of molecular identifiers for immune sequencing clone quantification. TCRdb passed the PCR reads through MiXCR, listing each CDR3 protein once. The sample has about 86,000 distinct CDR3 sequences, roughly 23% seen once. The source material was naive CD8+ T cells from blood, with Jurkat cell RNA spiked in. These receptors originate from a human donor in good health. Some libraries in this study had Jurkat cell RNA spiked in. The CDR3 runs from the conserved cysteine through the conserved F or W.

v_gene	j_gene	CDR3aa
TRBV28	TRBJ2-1	CASSPQTILQFF
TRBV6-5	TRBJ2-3	CASSQWDRANTDTQYF
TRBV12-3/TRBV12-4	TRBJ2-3	CASSGQPGSSTQYF
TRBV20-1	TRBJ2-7	CSAKAGRGSYEQYF
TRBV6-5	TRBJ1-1	CASSFGGKAEAFF
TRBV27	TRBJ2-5	CASSPRYQATQYF
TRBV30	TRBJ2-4	CAWSRAAPDIQYF
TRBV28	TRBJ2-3	CASSPVGLAGSTDTQYF
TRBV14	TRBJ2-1	CASSQWAGVAGAYNEQFF
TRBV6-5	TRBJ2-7	CASGCGRGGSCERCF
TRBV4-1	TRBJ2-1	CASSYETGAGEQFF
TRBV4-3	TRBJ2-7	CASSQDLRGGYEQYF
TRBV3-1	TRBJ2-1	CASSRQGIFGNEQFF
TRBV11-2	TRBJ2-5	CASSSTEEQETQYF
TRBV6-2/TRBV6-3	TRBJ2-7	CASTGTSGYEQYF
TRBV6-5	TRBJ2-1	CASSYGPPAEQFF
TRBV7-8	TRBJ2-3	CASSPRTTSTDTQYF
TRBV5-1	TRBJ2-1	CASSPSSGGPNEQFF